The TCR beta chain described here comes from a study of blood T cell repertoires in COVID-19. Assay used: immunoSEQ multiplex PCR; TCRdb lists only in-frame clones, some missing. The data contain roughly 100,000 clones, around 92% of them seen just once; the ten biggest clones take up around 4%. The CDR3 contains 14 residues. Germline assignment: CDR1 MNHEY and CDR2 SMNVEV (reference sequence). Trimming left V 3 bases short and J 3 bases short, with 11 bases between. This clone was found a few times. The chain has TRBV27 and TRBJ1-2; the D gene is possibly TRBD1 (6 bases). Specimen: peripheral blood. The TCR sequence derives from a man aged 18 to 30 with acute or convalescent COVID-19. The CDR3 nucleotides are TGTGCCAGCAGTTTGGGAAGGGGGTACTATGGCTACACCTTC. Amino acids: CASSLGRGYYGYTF.